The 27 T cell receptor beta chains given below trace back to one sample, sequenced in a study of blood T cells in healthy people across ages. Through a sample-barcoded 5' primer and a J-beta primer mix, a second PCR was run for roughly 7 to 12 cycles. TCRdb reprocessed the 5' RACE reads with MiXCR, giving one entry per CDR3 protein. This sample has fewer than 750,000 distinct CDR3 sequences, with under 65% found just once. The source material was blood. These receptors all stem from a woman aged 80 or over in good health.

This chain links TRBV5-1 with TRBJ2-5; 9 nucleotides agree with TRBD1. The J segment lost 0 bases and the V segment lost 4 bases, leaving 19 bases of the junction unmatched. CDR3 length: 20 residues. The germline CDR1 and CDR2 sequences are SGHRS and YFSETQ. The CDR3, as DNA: TGCGCCAGCAGCGGGACAGGGAGGAGCGGAGTAATCCGGAACCAAGAGACCCAGTACTTC. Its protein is CASSGTGRSGVIRNQETQYF.

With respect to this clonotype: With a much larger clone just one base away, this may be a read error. CDR3 DNA: TGCAGTGCTAGAGCCGCGAAGTTGGAGACCCAGTTCTTC. Protein product: CSARAAKLETQFF. V and J are TRBV20-1 and TRBJ2-1, with no clear D. Trimming shortened V by 1 base and J by 13 bases, and 17 bases separated the two germline ends. This CDR3 region has 13 residues. Germline CDR1 and CDR2: DFQATT and SNEGSKA (reference sequence).

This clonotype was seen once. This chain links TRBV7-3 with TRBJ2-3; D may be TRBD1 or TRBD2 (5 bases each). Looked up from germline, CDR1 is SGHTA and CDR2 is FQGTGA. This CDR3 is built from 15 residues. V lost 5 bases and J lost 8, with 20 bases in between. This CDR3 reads CASSPGDQSQGTQYF. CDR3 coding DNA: TGTGCCAGCAGCCCCGGGGACCAATCGCAGGGTACGCAGTATTTT.

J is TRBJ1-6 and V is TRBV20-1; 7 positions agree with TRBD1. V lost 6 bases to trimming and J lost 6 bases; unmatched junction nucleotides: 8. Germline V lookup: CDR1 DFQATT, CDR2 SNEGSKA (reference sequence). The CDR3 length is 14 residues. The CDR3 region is CSALPDRANSPLHF. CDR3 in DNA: TGCAGTGCCCTTCCAGACAGGGCTAATTCACCCCTCCACTTT.

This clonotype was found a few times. CDR3 in amino acids: CASSRTRIADTYGYTF. DNA of the CDR3: TGTGCCAGCAGTCGGACAAGGATAGCGGATACCTATGGCTACACCTTC. The chain employs TRBV12-3 or TRBV12-4 and TRBJ1-2, with D perhaps TRBD1 (5 bases). The CDR3 runs to 16 residues. V lost 5 bases and J lost 4, with 20 bases in between.

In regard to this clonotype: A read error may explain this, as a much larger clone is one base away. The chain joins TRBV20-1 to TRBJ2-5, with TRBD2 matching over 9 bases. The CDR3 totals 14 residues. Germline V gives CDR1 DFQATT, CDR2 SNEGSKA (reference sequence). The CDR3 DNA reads TGCAGTGCTGACTCGGGACTAGCTACAGAGACCCGGTACTTC. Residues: CSADSGLATETRYF.

CDR3 nucleotide sequence: TGTGCCAGCACAACCGACAGGGGCGGTGAAAAACTGTTTTTT. It is translated as CASTTDRGGEKLFF. The chain links TRBV2 to TRBJ1-4; 8 bases agree with TRBD1. The CDR3 length is 14 residues. CDR1 SNHLY and CDR2 FYNNEI come from the germline V gene. The trim removed 7 bases at V and 7 bases at J, leaving 8 bases unmatched.

The CDR3 protein is CSARGRQVTYEQYF. The CDR3, as DNA: TGCAGTGCTAGAGGCCGACAGGTTACCTACGAGCAGTACTTC. The gene calls are TRBV20-1 and TRBJ2-7, with D possibly matching TRBD1 (6 bases). Germline loops: CDR1 DFQATT, CDR2 SNEGSKA (reference sequence). The CDR3 is 14 residues long. Deletions cut 1 base from V and 2 bases from J, with 12 bases between.

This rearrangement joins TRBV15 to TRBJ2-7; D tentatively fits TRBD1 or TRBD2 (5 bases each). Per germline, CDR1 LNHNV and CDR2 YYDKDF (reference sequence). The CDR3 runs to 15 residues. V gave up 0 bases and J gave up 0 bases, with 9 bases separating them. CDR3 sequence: CATSRERGSSYEQYF. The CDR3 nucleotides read TGTGCCACCAGCAGAGAGAGGGGCAGCTCCTACGAGCAGTACTTC.

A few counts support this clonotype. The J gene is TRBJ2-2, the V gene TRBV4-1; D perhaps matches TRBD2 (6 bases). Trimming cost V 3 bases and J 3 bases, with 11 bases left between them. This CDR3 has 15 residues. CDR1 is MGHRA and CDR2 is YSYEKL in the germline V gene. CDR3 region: CASSQAGFHTGELFF. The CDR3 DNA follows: TGCGCCAGCAGCCAGGCGGGGTTCCACACCGGGGAGCTGTTTTTT.

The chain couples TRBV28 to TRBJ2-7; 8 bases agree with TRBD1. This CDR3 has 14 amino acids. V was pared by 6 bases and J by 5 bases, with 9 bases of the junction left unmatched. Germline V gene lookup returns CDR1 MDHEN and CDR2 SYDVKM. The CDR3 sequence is CASSTGTGNNEQYF. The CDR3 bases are TGTGCCAGCAGCACCGGGACAGGTAACAACGAGCAGTACTTC.

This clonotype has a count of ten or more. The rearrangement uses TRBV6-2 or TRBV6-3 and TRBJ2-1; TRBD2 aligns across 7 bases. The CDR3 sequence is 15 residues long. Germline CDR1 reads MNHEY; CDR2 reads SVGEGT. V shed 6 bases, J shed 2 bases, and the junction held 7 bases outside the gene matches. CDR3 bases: TGTGCCAGCAGGGGTAGCGGGTCTACCTACAATGAGCAGTTCTTC. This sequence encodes CASRGSGSTYNEQFF.

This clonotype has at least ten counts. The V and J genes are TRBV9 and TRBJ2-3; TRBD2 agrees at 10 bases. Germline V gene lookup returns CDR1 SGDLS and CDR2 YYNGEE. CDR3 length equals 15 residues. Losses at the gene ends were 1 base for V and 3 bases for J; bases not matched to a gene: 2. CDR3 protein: CASSVLAGVTDTQYF. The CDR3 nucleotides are TGTGCCAGCAGCGTACTAGCGGGAGTAACAGATACGCAGTATTTT.

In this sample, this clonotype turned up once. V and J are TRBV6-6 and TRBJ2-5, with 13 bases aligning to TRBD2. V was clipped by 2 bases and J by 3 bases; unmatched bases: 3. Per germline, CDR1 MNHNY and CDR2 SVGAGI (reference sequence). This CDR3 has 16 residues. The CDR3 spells CASSYGTSGGEETQYF. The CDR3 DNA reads TGTGCCAGCAGTTACGGAACTAGCGGGGGGGAAGAGACCCAGTACTTC.

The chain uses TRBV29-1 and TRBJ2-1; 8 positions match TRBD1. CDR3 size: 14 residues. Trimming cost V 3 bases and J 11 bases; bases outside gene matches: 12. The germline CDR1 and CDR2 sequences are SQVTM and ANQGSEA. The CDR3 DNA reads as TGCAGCGTTGAGACCGCGACAGGGGCGTCTAAGCAGTTCTTC. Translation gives CSVETATGASKQFF.

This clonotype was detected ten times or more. CDR3 residues: CASSYEGARGTDTQYF. CDR3 bases: TGTGCCAGCAGTTACGAGGGGGCGCGAGGCACAGATACGCAGTATTTT. The rearrangement uses TRBV6-5 and TRBJ2-3; 7 nucleotides match TRBD1. Unmatched junction bases numbered 6, after V lost 2 bases and J lost 1 base. The CDR3 has 16 amino acids. CDR1 is MNHEY, CDR2 SVGAGI, per germline.

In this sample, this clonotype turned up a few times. The CDR3 DNA reads TGTGCCAGCAGCTTAGGTGTCGGGGATAGCAATCAGCCCCAGCATTTT. It encodes CASSLGVGDSNQPQHF. This chain joins TRBV7-9 and TRBJ1-5; no clear D gene. The CDR3 has 16 amino acids. CDR1 is SEHNR and CDR2 is FQNEAQ in the germline V gene (reference sequence). V dropped 1 base and J dropped 0 bases, with 10 bases sitting between them. The whole variable domain, remainder taken from reference TRBV7-9 and TRBJ1-5, is DTGVSQNPRHKITKRGQNVTFRCDPISEHNRLYWYRQTLGQGPEFLTYFQNEAQLEKSRLLSDRFSAERPKGSFSTLEIQRTEQGDSAMYLCASSLGVGDSNQPQHFGDGTRLSIL.

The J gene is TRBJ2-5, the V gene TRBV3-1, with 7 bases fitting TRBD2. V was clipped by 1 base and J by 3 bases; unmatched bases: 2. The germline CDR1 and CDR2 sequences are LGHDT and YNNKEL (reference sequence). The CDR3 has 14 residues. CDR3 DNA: TGTGCCAGCAGCCAAGGGGGGAGGGAAGAGACCCAGTACTTC. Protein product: CASSQGGREETQYF.

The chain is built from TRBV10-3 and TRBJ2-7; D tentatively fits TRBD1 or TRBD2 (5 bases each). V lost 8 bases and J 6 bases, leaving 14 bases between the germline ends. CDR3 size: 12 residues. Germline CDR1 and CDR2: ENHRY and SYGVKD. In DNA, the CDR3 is TGTGCCATCGCGTCAGGGACGCGCGAGCAGTACTTC. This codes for CAIASGTREQYF.

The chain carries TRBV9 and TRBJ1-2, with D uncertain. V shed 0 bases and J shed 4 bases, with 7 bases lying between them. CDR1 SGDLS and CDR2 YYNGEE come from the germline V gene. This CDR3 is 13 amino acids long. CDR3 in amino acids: CASSVGDTYGYTF. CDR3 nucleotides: TGTGCCAGCAGCGTAGGGGATACCTATGGCTACACCTTC. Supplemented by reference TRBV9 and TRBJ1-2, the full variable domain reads DSGVTQTPKHLITATGQRVTLRCSPRSGDLSVYWYQQSLDQGLQFLIQYYNGEERAKGNILERFSAQQFPDLHSELNLSSLELGDSALYFCASSVGDTYGYTFGSGTRLTVV.

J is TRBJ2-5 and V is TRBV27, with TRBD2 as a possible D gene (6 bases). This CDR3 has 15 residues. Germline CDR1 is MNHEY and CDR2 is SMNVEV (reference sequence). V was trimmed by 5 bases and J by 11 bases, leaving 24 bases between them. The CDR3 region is CASSPTGLGGWEQYF. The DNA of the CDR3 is TGTGCCAGCAGTCCAACGGGACTCGGAGGGTGGGAGCAGTACTTC.

This chain's CDR3 is CASSLVKNRDTDTQYF. DNA of the CDR3: TGTGCCAGCAGCTTAGTAAAGAACAGAGACACAGATACGCAGTATTTT. The J gene is TRBJ2-3, the V gene TRBV7-9; D call uncertain. This CDR3 contains 16 residues. Between the trimmed V and J ends, which lost 1 base and 2 bases, there was a span of 13 bases. Germline V gene lookup returns CDR1 SEHNR and CDR2 FQNEAQ (reference sequence).

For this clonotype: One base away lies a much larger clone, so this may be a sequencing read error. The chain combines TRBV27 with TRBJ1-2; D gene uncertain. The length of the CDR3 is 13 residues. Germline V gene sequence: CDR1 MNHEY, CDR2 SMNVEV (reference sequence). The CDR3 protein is CASRLFRSGGYTF. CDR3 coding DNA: TGTGCCAGCAGGTTATTTCGATCAGGAGGCTACACCTTC.

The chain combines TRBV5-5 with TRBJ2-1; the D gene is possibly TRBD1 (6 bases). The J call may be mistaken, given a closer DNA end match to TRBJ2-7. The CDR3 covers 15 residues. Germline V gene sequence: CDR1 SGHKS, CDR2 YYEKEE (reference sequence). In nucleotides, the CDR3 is TGTGCCAGCAGCTCCGAGACAGGTCCCTACAATGAGCAGTACTTC. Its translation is CASSSETGPYNEQYF.

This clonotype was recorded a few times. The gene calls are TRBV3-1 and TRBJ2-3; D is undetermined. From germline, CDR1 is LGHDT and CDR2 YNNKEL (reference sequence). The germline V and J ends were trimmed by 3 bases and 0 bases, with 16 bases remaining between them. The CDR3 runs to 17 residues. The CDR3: CASSHARGRASTDTQYF. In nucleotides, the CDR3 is TGTGCCAGCAGCCACGCTAGAGGACGAGCTAGCACAGATACGCAGTATTTT.

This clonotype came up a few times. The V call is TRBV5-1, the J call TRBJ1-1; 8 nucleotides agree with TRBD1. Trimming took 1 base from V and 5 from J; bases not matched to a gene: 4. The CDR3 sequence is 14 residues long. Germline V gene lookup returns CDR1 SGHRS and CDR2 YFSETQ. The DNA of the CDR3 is TGCGCCAGCAGCTTGCAGGGGGCGCGGACTGAAGCTTTCTTT. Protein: CASSLQGARTEAFF. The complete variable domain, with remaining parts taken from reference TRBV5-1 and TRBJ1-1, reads KAGVTQTPRYLIKTRGQQVTLSCSPISGHRSVSWYQQTPGQGLQFLFEYFSETQRNKGNFPGRFSGRQFSNSRSEMNVSTLELGDSALYLCASSLQGARTEAFFGQGTRLTVV.

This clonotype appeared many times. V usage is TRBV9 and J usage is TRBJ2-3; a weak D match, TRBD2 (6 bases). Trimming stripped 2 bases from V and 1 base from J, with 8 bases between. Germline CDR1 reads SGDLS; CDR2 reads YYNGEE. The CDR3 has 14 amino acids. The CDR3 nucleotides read TGTGCCAGCAGCGTCCAGCGGGGCACAGATACGCAGTATTTT. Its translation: CASSVQRGTDTQYF.